This is a list of T cell receptor beta chains from one sample in a study of blood T cells in healthy people across ages. From the 5' RACE reads, TCRdb called clonotypes with MiXCR, one entry per CDR3 protein. Among around 1,600,000 distinct CDR3 sequences listed, 35% to 45% were seen once. Sequences were obtained from blood. The receptors were sampled from a woman between 18 and 29 years old in good health. The CDR3 runs from the conserved cysteine through the conserved F or W. The order of the fields is J gene, D gene, V gene, clone size, CDR3 protein, CDR3 DNA. A D gene is named only where the DNA matches it firmly. Expanded clones get a size class; other rows say once, few or many, or leave the size out.

>TRBJ2-3|-|TRBV29-1|-
CSVDLPTSTDTQYF
TGCAGCGTTGATTTGCCAACTAGCACAGATACGCAGTATTTT
>TRBJ1-6|-|TRBV29-1|-
CSVRLTSSYNSPHHF
TGCAGCGTCCGACTGACGAGCTCCTATAATTCACCCCACCACTTT
>TRBJ1-5|-|TRBV29-1|-
CSGSLGGNQPQHF
TGCAGCGGGAGTCTGGGGGGGAATCAGCCCCAGCATTTT
>TRBJ2-3|-|TRBV19|-
CASTTHTDTQYF
TGTGCCAGTACCACCCACACAGATACGCAGTATTTT
>TRBJ1-1|TRBD1|TRBV30|-
CAWGRAGGLTEAFF
TGTGCCTGGGGACGGGCAGGGGGCCTCACTGAAGCTTTCTTT
>TRBJ2-7|-|TRBV5-4|few
CASSLFRRSSYEQYF
TGTGCCAGCAGCTTATTCAGGAGGAGCTCCTACGAGCAGTACTTC
>TRBJ2-3|-|TRBV5-1|-
CASSERAPVDTQYF
TGCGCCAGCAGCGAAAGGGCCCCCGTAGATACGCAGTATTTT
>TRBJ2-7|TRBD2|TRBV5-1|few
CASSLTPSGIGEQYF
TGCGCCAGCAGCTTGACCCCTAGCGGGATTGGTGAGCAGTACTTC
>TRBJ2-7|TRBD2|TRBV20-1|-
CSAGGLAGGINEQYF
TGCAGTGCTGGAGGACTAGCGGGAGGGATAAATGAGCAGTACTTC
>TRBJ1-5|-|TRBV12-3/TRBV12-4|few
CASSAGPLDQPQHF
TGTGCCAGCAGTGCCGGGCCACTTGATCAGCCCCAGCATTTT
>TRBJ1-4|-|TRBV12-3/TRBV12-4|few
CASTAQLGEKLFF
TGTGCCAGCACCGCCCAGCTTGGGGAAAAACTGTTTTTT
>TRBJ2-7|TRBD2|TRBV12-5|-
CASGLSSGVSYEQYF
TGTGCTAGTGGTTTGAGCAGCGGGGTGAGCTACGAGCAGTACTTC
>TRBJ2-7|TRBD2|TRBV5-1|-
CASSLLAGAQNEQYF
TGCGCCAGCAGCTTACTAGCGGGGGCCCAGAATGAGCAGTACTTC
>TRBJ2-7|TRBD2|TRBV20-1|-
CSAKLAGHSYEQYF
TGCAGTGCCAAACTAGCGGGGCACTCCTACGAGCAGTACTTC
>TRBJ2-6|-|TRBV21-1|few
CASSKDPFSGLAGANVLTF
TGTGCCAGCAGCAAAGATCCCTTCTCAGGGTTGGCTGGGGCCAACGTCCTGACTTTC
>TRBJ2-7|TRBD2|TRBV20-1|few
CSGAGTSGVYEQYF
TGCAGTGGGGCTGGGACTAGCGGGGTATACGAGCAGTACTTC
>TRBJ2-2|TRBD2|TRBV11-2|-
CASSTLTSGRTNTGELFF
TGTGCCAGCAGCACCTTGACTAGCGGGAGGACGAACACCGGGGAGCTGTTTTTT
>TRBJ2-1|-|TRBV5-1|-
CTSGYNYNEQFF
TGCACCAGCGGCTACAACTACAATGAGCAGTTCTTC
>TRBJ2-2|-|TRBV6-2/TRBV6-3|-
CASTITVGKLFF
TGTGCCAGCACCATCACCGTCGGGAAGCTGTTTTTT
>TRBJ1-1|-|TRBV9|-
CASSVVTQNTEAFF
TGTGCCAGCAGCGTAGTGACACAGAACACTGAAGCTTTCTTT
>TRBJ2-1|TRBD2|TRBV3-1|few
CASSQDSLAGGPYNEQFF
TGTGCCAGCAGCCAAGATAGCCTAGCGGGGGGGCCTTACAATGAGCAGTTCTTC
>TRBJ2-1|TRBD2|TRBV4-1|few
CASSQDLAGEPSSEQFF
TGCGCCAGCAGCCAAGACCTAGCGGGGGAGCCAAGCAGTGAGCAGTTCTTC
>TRBJ2-7|TRBD1|TRBV7-2|few
CASSPGGTGSYEQYF
TGTGCCAGCAGCCCTGGCGGGACAGGGTCCTACGAGCAGTACTTC
>TRBJ2-3|-|TRBV20-1|-
CSARFRDSWDTQYF
TGCAGTGCTCGATTTAGGGACTCGTGGGATACGCAGTATTTT
>TRBJ2-3|-|TRBV24-1|many
CATSATGTTDTQYF
TGTGCCACCAGTGCGACGGGAACCACAGATACGCAGTATTTT
>TRBJ2-1|-|TRBV27|few
CASSGFAGSSYNEQFF
TGTGCCAGCAGTGGATTCGCGGGGAGCTCCTACAATGAGCAGTTCTTC
>TRBJ2-7|TRBD1|TRBV7-9|-
CASSLEGAGSHEQYF
TGTGCCAGCAGCTTAGAGGGGGCAGGGTCCCACGAGCAGTACTTC
>TRBJ2-5|-|TRBV6-2/TRBV6-3|-
CASAVVGSSNNEQYF
TGTGCCAGCGCTGTGGTCGGGAGTTCGAACAATGAGCAGTACTTC
>TRBJ1-1|-|TRBV24-1|few
CAPRGSGTEAFF
TGTGCACCTCGAGGGTCGGGCACTGAAGCTTTCTTT
>TRBJ2-5|-|TRBV29-1|-
CSVEDGGRGNVETQYF
TGCAGCGTTGAAGATGGGGGCAGGGGTAACGTGGAGACCCAGTACTTC
>TRBJ2-7|TRBD2|TRBV11-2|-
CASSLDVTTSGVGYEQYF
TGTGCCAGCAGCTTAGATGTGACGACTAGCGGGGTTGGGTACGAGCAGTACTTC
>TRBJ1-2|-|TRBV20-1|-
CSAAGPANYGYTF
TGCAGTGCCGCTGGTCCAGCTAACTATGGCTACACCTTC
>TRBJ2-1|TRBD2|TRBV7-2|once
CASSTGLPEETQFF
TGTGCCAGCAGCACGGGACTACCTGAAGAGACCCAGTTCTTC
>TRBJ2-7|TRBD2|TRBV7-3|-
CASSRTSGRISYNEQYF
TGTGCCAGCAGCCGGACTAGCGGGAGAATCTCCTACAATGAGCAGTACTTC
>TRBJ1-4|TRBD1|TRBV29-1|-
CSARQGRVEKLFF
TGCAGCGCTAGACAGGGCAGGGTTGAAAAACTGTTTTTT
>TRBJ2-5|-|TRBV3-1|-
CASSPKGPSGEQYF
TGTGCCAGCAGCCCAAAGGGGCCGAGTGGAGAGCAGTACTTC